The present T cell receptor (beta chain) was sequenced within a study of blood T cell repertoires in COVID-19. Study background: The analysed material was cDNA or gDNA that came from T cells, B-cell-depleted T cells, or PBMCs.

The authors' processing: It was from reference gene primer amplification that nucleated cell counts were estimated. The table came from immunoSEQ multiplex PCR; TCRdb's copy has only in-frame clones and leaves some out. That table gives V, J and clone size, and the DNA gave D and trimming. The sample carries about 160,000 clones, around nine tenths recorded once. V dropped 3 bases and J dropped 1; count of bases not matched to a gene: 3. The germline CDR1 and CDR2 sequences are SGHAT and FQNNGV. CDR3 length: 15 residues. Sequenced input: peripheral blood. This chain uses TRBV11-2 with TRBJ2-5, with 9 bases aligning to TRBD2. This receptor was obtained from a woman in her 70s with COVID-19, enrolled during active disease. The CDR3 loop reads CASSFAGGSQETQYF. The CDR3 nucleotides are TGTGCCAGCAGCTTTGCGGGGGGGAGCCAAGAGACCCAGTACTTC. The full variable domain, its missing parts supplied by reference TRBV11-2 and TRBJ2-5, is EAGVAQSPRYKIIEKRQSVAFWCNPISGHATLYWYQQILGQGPKLLIQFQNNGVVDDSQLPKDRFSAERLKGVDSTLKIQPAKLEDSAVYLCASSFAGGSQETQYFGPGTRLLVL.